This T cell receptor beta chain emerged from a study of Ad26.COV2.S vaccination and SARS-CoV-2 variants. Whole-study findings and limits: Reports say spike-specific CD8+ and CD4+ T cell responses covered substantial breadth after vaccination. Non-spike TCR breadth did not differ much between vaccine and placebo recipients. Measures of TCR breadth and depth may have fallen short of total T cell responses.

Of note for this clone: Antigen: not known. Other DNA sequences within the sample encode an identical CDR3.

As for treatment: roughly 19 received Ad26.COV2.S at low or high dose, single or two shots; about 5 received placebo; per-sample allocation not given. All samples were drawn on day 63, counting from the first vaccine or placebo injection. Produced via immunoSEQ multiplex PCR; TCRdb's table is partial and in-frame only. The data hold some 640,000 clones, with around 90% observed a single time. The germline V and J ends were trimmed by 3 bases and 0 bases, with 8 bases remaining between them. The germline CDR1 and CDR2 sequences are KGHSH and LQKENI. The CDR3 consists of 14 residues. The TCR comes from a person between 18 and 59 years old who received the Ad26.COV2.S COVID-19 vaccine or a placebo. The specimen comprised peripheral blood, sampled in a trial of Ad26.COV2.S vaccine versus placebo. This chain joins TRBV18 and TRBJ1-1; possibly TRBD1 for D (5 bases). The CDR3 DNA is TGTGCCAGCTCACCTGCAGGGATGAACACTGAAGCTTTCTTT. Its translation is CASSPAGMNTEAFF.